Here is one T cell receptor (beta chain) with its context. This receptor's antigen is unknown. Base quality data are lacking; no much larger clone is found one base away. Donors were healthy HIV-negative adults with no recently reported acute infections or vaccinations. All donors were Caucasian adults living in Nashville, Tennessee, USA. CD4+ T cells were enriched through magnetic negative selection, after which naive cells were positively selected on CD45RA and the remaining negative fraction served as the memory subset. Blood was obtained by leukapheresis, after which PBMCs were separated by Ficoll-Histopaque density gradient centrifugation and cryopreserved in liquid nitrogen vapor phase. Purity and quantity of every magnetically sorted T cell population were checked by analytical flow cytometry. Each sorted fraction had its genomic DNA isolated and then quantified by UV absorbance on a Nanodrop 2000c.

This sample stems from a study of shared clonotypes between healthy human individuals (dated by TCRdb to the early 2020s). For context, the study as a whole: The cohort included three men and a couple of women between 18 and 49 years of age. To increase sequencing depth and limit assay-specific biases, TCR repertoire library preparation and sequencing were carried out by different laboratories using diverse techniques. Per donor, leukapheresis produced somewhere between about 0.8 and 9 billion PBMCs. The study deeply sequenced blood TCR repertoires of about five healthy adults to estimate repertoire size and the extent of clonotype sharing between individuals. Per donor, three plates each were used for CD4 naive and CD4 memory, two for CD8 naive, and one for CD8 memory. General findings and caveats noted by the study authors: Pairwise subsampling indicated that sequencing depth was expected to affect the degree of clonotype sharing among donors. Rarefaction of sorted-subset datasets indicated incomplete sequencing despite the large sequencing depth. Approximately 5% of naive CD4, 3.5% of naive CD8, approximately 2.2% of memory CD4, and 0.4% of memory CD8 clonotypes were shared across several donors. Because the study included a small number of donors, the genetic and exposure-history diversity represented was limited. Sampling was limited to blood, and TCR repertoires in tissue likely differ from TCR repertoires in blood. Estimated clonotype richness was generally larger for naive than for memory subsets. Compared with non-shared clonotypes, the clonotypes found in all four sorted-subset donors had higher generation probabilities.

Using the deep immunoSEQ assay, multiplex PCR amplified TCR CDR3 regions from genomic DNA. Extracted genomic DNA from each cell subset was distributed evenly across all wells of several immunoSEQ 96-well plates, and each plate was treated as a replicate. For sorted subsets, each replicate PCR was loaded with about 0.2 ug genomic DNA, equivalent to about 33,000 T cell genomes. Purified libraries were measured with a Qubit 3.0 fluorometer, size-checked on a Bioanalyzer 2100, and measured again with the KAPA Library Quantification kit. Every immunoSEQ 96-well plate was sequenced on a dedicated single-read 150-cycle Illumina NextSeq 550 flow cell. On the authors' methods: Because only junctional sequences without quality scores were contained in the immunoSEQ output, filtering matching that applied to full-length reads could not be performed. Sequences were annotated with PyIR, a Python wrapper for IgBLAST v1.9, using IMGT germline references to assign V/J genes and CDR3. Reads with weak V/J assignments (E-value above 1e-6), missing CDR3, stop codons, out-of-frame junctions, or ambiguous translated residues were removed. A V3J clonotype was defined by an identical inferred V gene, J gene, and CDR3 amino acid sequence. Percentage overlap between repertoires was calculated by dividing the number of shared unique clonotypes by the size of the smaller repertoire. Richness of each repertoire was evaluated using RTK rarefaction, the Chao1 estimator, and Recon v2.1 estimates of unobserved clonotypes. Generation probabilities were computed with OLGA for all TCRbeta clonotypes obtained by the gDNA method from a handful of donors. Held by TCRdb, this immuneACCESS table contains in-frame sequences only and omits some clones. Under half of the omission traces to an unresolved V gene where checked; the cause of the rest is unknown. V and J calls and clone size follow that table, whereas D and trimming were derived from the DNA. This sample gives some 1,100,000 clones in total; 75% to 80% of them show up just once. The ten largest clonotypes hold 0.5% to 0.6% of the sample.

The sequence was obtained from a man younger than 35 in good health. Some clones in this sample may be carry-over from other donors' samples. Sequencing was carried out using memory CD4+ T cells from PBMCs. The cell subset or site label, read with the paper, signifies: CD45RA-negative fraction.

The DNA sequence reads TGCAGCGTTGAGAGCAGGGCTGGAAACACCATATATTTT. It codes for CSVESRAGNTIYF. The rearranged segments are TRBV29-1 and TRBJ1-3; TRBD1 is a weak D gene call, 5 bases matching. V gives up 3 bases and J gives up 2 bases, and the segment between their germline ends measures 8 bases. According to the germline V gene, CDR1 reads SQVTM and CDR2 reads ANQGSEA. The CDR3 runs 13 residues from the cysteine to the phenylalanine. Left in the record is the CDR3 DNA by itself, 39 bases read in frame from the first base.